The subject of this entry is one TCR beta chain. The antigen remains undetermined. Germline-derived CDR1 and CDR2 are SEHNR and FQNEAQ (reference sequence). J lost 8 bases, V lost 4 bases, and 9 bases had no gene match. The length of the CDR3 is 15 residues. The data originate from a study of T cell repertoires in cytomegalovirus infection. TCRdb re-analysed the reads in MiXCR, keeping a single row per CDR3 protein. The data show just over 450,000 distinct CDR3 sequences, under 45% seen once. V usage is TRBV7-9 and J usage is TRBJ2-1, with 9 positions matching TRBD2. This specimen was cultured PBMCs, taken from culture after CMV antigen stimulation. The sequence was collected from a human donor in good health (CMV status not recorded). Some clones in this sample may be carry-over from other donors' samples. The CDR3 is CASSSKTLAGDEQFF. Here the CDR3 DNA reads TGTGCCAGCAGCTCCAAGACGTTAGCGGGAGATGAGCAGTTCTTC.